The next 6 T cell receptor beta chains were all read from a single sample in a study of control samples from healthy donors and cancer patients. This table comes from immunoSEQ multiplex PCR, and its TCRdb copy is limited to in-frame clones, with some not included. The sample comprises 50,000 or so clones, over 90% of which are singletons, and around a quarter rests with the top ten. Sequencing was carried out using PBMCs. Receptor source: a woman in her forties or fifties with head and neck cancer.

The chain joins TRBV2 to TRBJ1-2; TRBD1 is a possible D gene (6 bases). The ends were cut back, 4 bases at V and 3 bases at J, with 15 bases in the middle. Germline assignment: CDR1 SNHLY and CDR2 FYNNEI. The length of the CDR3 is 15 residues. CDR3 amino acids: CASSALGARDYGYTF. The CDR3 DNA sequence: TGTGCCAGCAGTGCATTGGGGGCAAGGGACTATGGCTACACCTTC.

The chain carries TRBV9 and TRBJ2-3, with D possibly matching TRBD2 (6 bases). The CDR3 spans 17 residues. In germline, CDR1 is SGDLS, CDR2 YYNGEE. The germline V and J ends were trimmed by 2 bases and 2 bases, with 18 bases remaining between them. The CDR3 DNA reads TGTGCCAGCAGCGTTTATAGCGGCAGGGCTAACACAGATACGCAGTATTTT. It yields the protein CASSVYSGRANTDTQYF.

The rearrangement links TRBV4-1 to TRBJ2-7; 14 bases are shared with TRBD2. This CDR3 region has 18 residues. The V and J ends lost 4 bases and 5 bases, in that order; junction bases with no gene match: 13. The germline gives CDR1 MGHRA, CDR2 YSYEKL. The CDR3 DNA reads as TGCGCCAGCAGCCCTGAACCGGGACTAGCGGGAGAGGTCGACGAGCAGTACTTC. Protein: CASSPEPGLAGEVDEQYF.

The CDR3 DNA sequence: TGTGCCAGCAGCCTGACTAGCGGGGGGGATTACAATGAGCAGTTCTTC. Protein sequence: CASSLTSGGDYNEQFF. The chain uses TRBV7-8 and TRBJ2-1, with 14 bases that match TRBD2. The CDR3 consists of 16 residues. V lost 5 bases, J lost 4 bases, and 4 bases stayed unmatched. Germline V lookup: CDR1 SGHVS, CDR2 FQNEAQ.

The chain couples TRBV6-5 to TRBJ2-7, with TRBD1 matching over 7 bases. CDR3 length equals 14 residues. Germline trimming cut 4 bases from V and 5 bases from J; bases unmatched to any gene: 8. Per the germline V gene, CDR1 is MNHEY and CDR2 is SVGAGI. The CDR3 is CASSSRDSADEQYF. In DNA, the CDR3 is TGTGCCAGCAGTTCTCGGGACAGCGCGGACGAGCAGTACTTC.

The chain recombines TRBV5-6 with TRBJ2-1; D not certain. V shed 2 bases and J shed 0 bases, with 9 bases lying between them. The CDR3 has 15 amino acids. The germline CDR1 and CDR2 sequences are SGHDT and YYEEEE. CDR3 protein: CASSFGPSSYNEQFF. DNA of the CDR3: TGTGCCAGCAGCTTCGGCCCAAGCTCCTACAATGAGCAGTTCTTC.